A selection of T cell receptor beta chains follows, all from one sample in a study of OX40 agonist ivuxolimab in advanced cancers. The assay was immunoSEQ multiplex PCR, and TCRdb's table has in-frame clones only and misses some. The sample yields tens of thousands of clones, roughly nine tenths seen once. Sequenced here: CD4+ or CD8+ T cells sorted from blood, sampled in a trial of the OX40 agonist ivuxolimab. These receptors originate from an adult with an advanced solid tumor such as melanoma, head and neck, liver or kidney cancer. CDR3s include the opening cysteine and the closing phenylalanine or tryptophan. D genes are given only for firm matches. Some rows mark clone size as missing; the rest say once, few, many or name a class of expanded clone.

>-|TRBJ1-5|-|TRBV7-7
CASSSRGHHSNQPQHF
TGTGCTAGCAGCTCTAGAGGACACCATAGCAATCAGCCCCAGCATTTT
>-|TRBJ2-7|-|TRBV9
CASSATPSAVTYEQYF
TGTGCCAGCAGCGCCACCCCCTCGGCAGTAACCTACGAGCAGTACTTC
>-|TRBJ1-5|-|TRBV19
CASSQGGYQPQHF
TGTGCCAGTAGTCAGGGTGGGTATCAGCCCCAGCATTTT
>-|TRBJ2-4|-|TRBV4-3
CASSQDLSEDGHRLAKNIQYF
TGCGCCAGCAGCCAAGATCTCTCTGAGGACGGCCACAGATTAGCCAAAAACATTCAGTACTTC
>-|TRBJ1-4|-|TRBV5-4
CASSQRDTNEKLFF
TGTGCCAGCAGCCAGAGGGACACGAATGAAAAACTGTTTTTT
>-|TRBJ2-1|TRBD1|TRBV28
CASSSDRQYNEQFF
TGTGCCAGCAGCTCGGACAGGCAGTACAATGAGCAGTTCTTC
>-|TRBJ2-7|-|TRBV20-1
CSARWGEQYF
TGCAGTGCTCGATGGGGGGAGCAGTACTTC
>-|TRBJ2-2|-|TRBV6-1
CASCPESGGPGELFF
TGTGCCAGCTGTCCCGAATCGGGTGGTCCCGGGGAGCTGTTTTTT
>-|TRBJ2-3|TRBD2|TRBV27
CASSPSGSSGDTQYF
TGTGCCAGCAGTCCAAGCGGGAGCTCCGGGGATACGCAGTATTTT
>-|TRBJ2-7|-|TRBV6-6
CASSATGFYEQYF
TGTGCCAGCAGTGCTACTGGATTCTACGAGCAGTACTTC
>-|TRBJ2-7|TRBD1|TRBV6-1
CASSMYGTGGYEQYF
TGTGCCAGCAGTATGTATGGGACAGGGGGGTACGAGCAGTACTTC
>once|TRBJ1-2|TRBD1|TRBV27
CASSSPGTGVLGGYTF
TGTGCCAGCAGCTCCCCCGGGACAGGGGTGTTAGGCGGCTACACCTTC
>-|TRBJ2-1|-|TRBV4-1
CASSGSGSYNEQFF
TGCGCCAGCAGCGGGAGTGGTTCCTACAATGAGCAGTTCTTC
>-|TRBJ1-5|TRBD1|TRBV10-1
CASSDGTGGVNQPQHF
TGCGCCAGCAGTGATGGGACAGGGGGCGTCAATCAGCCCCAGCATTTT
>-|TRBJ2-7|-|TRBV27
CASSPGVPYEQYF
TGTGCCAGCTCCCCCGGGGTTCCCTACGAGCAGTACTTC
>once|TRBJ1-2|TRBD1|TRBV7-8
CASSLGTGVLSTF
TGTGCCAGCAGCCTCGGGACAGGGGTGTTGTCCACCTTC
>-|TRBJ2-7|-|TRBV5-8
CASSGSGGPYEQYF
TGTGCCAGCAGCGGGTCCGGGGGTCCCTACGAGCAGTACTTC
>-|TRBJ2-1|TRBD2|TRBV9
CASSVGSGGAAYNEQFF
TGTGCCAGCAGCGTAGGGAGCGGGGGGGCCGCCTACAATGAGCAGTTCTTC
>few|TRBJ1-2|-|TRBV7-9
CASSFLPGEVHGYTF
TGTGCCAGCAGCTTTCTTCCAGGGGAAGTGCATGGCTACACCTTC
>-|TRBJ1-5|TRBD1|TRBV9
CASSVSTGVRRQPQHF
TGTGCCAGCAGCGTCTCCACAGGGGTACGAAGGCAGCCCCAGCATTTT
>-|TRBJ1-6|TRBD1|TRBV9
CASSAAMGQVPGSPLHF
TGTGCCAGCAGCGCAGCCATGGGACAGGTGCCTGGGTCACCCCTCCACTTT
>-|TRBJ2-1|-|TRBV27
CASRLQASSYNEQFF
TGTGCCAGCAGGTTACAGGCGAGCTCCTACAATGAGCAGTTCTTC
>-|TRBJ1-2|TRBD1|TRBV2
CAGDRGDYGYTF
TGTGCCGGGGACAGGGGCGACTATGGCTACACCTTC
>-|TRBJ2-3|-|TRBV7-3
CASSYGSTDTQYF
TGTGCCAGCAGCTATGGGTCAACAGATACGCAGTATTTT
>-|TRBJ1-4|TRBD1|TRBV2
CASRPQGATVF
TGTGCCAGCAGACCTCAGGGGGCTACCGTTTTT
>-|TRBJ2-3|TRBD1|TRBV6-1
CASSEQGVATDTQYF
TGTGCCAGCAGTGAGCAGGGGGTGGCCACAGATACGCAGTATTTT
>-|TRBJ2-1|TRBD2|TRBV9
CASSVSSSGSLYEQFF
TGTGCCAGCAGCGTAAGTAGTAGCGGGAGTCTATATGAGCAGTTCTTC
>-|TRBJ1-1|-|TRBV6-1
CASWARANTEAFF
TGTGCCAGCTGGGCCAGGGCGAACACTGAAGCTTTCTTT
>-|TRBJ2-5|TRBD1|TRBV19
CATRGQNQETQYF
TGTGCCACCCGGGGACAGAACCAAGAGACCCAGTACTTC
>-|TRBJ1-2|TRBD1|TRBV6-5
CASRQTGNYGYTF
TGTGCCAGCAGGCAGACAGGGAACTATGGCTACACCTTC
>once|TRBJ2-5|TRBD2|TRBV7-2
CASSLSQWGLAVETQYF
TGTGCCAGCAGCCTCTCCCAGTGGGGACTAGCGGTAGAGACCCAGTACTTC
>-|TRBJ1-6|TRBD1|TRBV7-9
CASSPLGQPNSPLHF
TGTGCCAGCAGCCCCCTGGGACAGCCGAATTCACCCCTCCACTTT
>-|TRBJ1-1|-|TRBV7-9
CASSWGVMNTEAFF
TGTGCCAGCAGCTGGGGCGTCATGAACACTGAAGCTTTCTTT
>-|TRBJ1-2|-|TRBV7-3
CASSLSGMGYGYTF
TGTGCCAGCAGCTTGTCCGGGATGGGCTATGGCTACACCTTC
>-|TRBJ2-3|-|TRBV9
CASSASTDTQYF
TGTGCCAGCAGCGCAAGCACAGATACGCAGTATTTT
>-|TRBJ1-1|TRBD1|TRBV7-9
CASIGQDEAFF
TGTGCCAGCATTGGACAGGATGAAGCTTTCTTT
>-|TRBJ1-4|-|TRBV6-5
CASSYEGRNEKLFF
TGTGCCAGCAGTTACGAGGGGAGGAATGAAAAACTGTTTTTT
>once|TRBJ2-7|-|TRBV30
CAWRSGNEQYF
TGTGCCTGGAGGTCGGGTAACGAGCAGTACTTC
>-|TRBJ1-5|TRBD1|TRBV27
CASSPTGGGQPQHF
TGTGCCAGCAGTCCGACAGGGGGCGGACAGCCCCAGCATTTT
>-|TRBJ2-5|TRBD2|TRBV13
CASSLGNRGEETQYF
TGTGCCAGCAGCTTAGGTAATCGGGGGGAAGAGACCCAGTACTTC
>-|TRBJ2-3|TRBD2|TRBV9
CASSLSGGDDTQYF
TGTGCCAGCAGCCTCAGCGGGGGGGACGATACGCAGTATTTT
>-|TRBJ2-1|-|TRBV27
CASSLSRVAVHEQFF
TGTGCCAGCAGTTTATCGAGGGTAGCGGTCCATGAGCAGTTCTTC
>-|TRBJ1-4|-|TRBV21-1
CASSKHEKLFF
TGTGCCAGCAGCAAACACGAAAAACTGTTTTTT
>-|TRBJ2-7|TRBD1|TRBV4-1
CASSTAQGGAGYEQYF
TGCGCCAGCAGCACAGCTCAAGGGGGCGCTGGTTACGAGCAGTACTTC
>-|TRBJ2-5|TRBD1|TRBV28
CASSLSGTGAQETQYF
TGTGCCAGCAGTTTGTCCGGGACAGGGGCTCAAGAGACCCAGTACTTC
>many|TRBJ1-6|-|TRBV7-6
CASSLISGFSTRNSPLHF
TGTGCCAGCAGCTTAATCTCAGGGTTCAGTACTAGGAATTCACCCCTCCACTTT
>-|TRBJ2-2|TRBD2|TRBV19
CASSIVDRAGRVTGELFF
TGTGCCAGTAGTATAGTTGATCGGGCAGGGAGGGTCACCGGGGAGCTGTTTTTT